The text below deals with one TCR beta chain. Its antigen is not identified. The data derive from a study of T cells in localized non-small cell lung cancer. Notes on the study in general: Higher blood T cell density tracked longer overall survival. Median about 58 top-100 tumor clones were shared with paired adjacent lung.

Profiling relied on immunoSEQ multiplex PCR, and the TCRdb table lists in-frame clones only, not all of them. The data hold tens of thousands of clones, with around 90% observed a single time. This receptor was obtained from a woman aged 35-75 years with stage I squamous cell lung carcinoma. Source: peripheral blood, taken before any cancer treatment.

CDR3 region: CASSKTGTTEAFF. The CDR3 region has the DNA TGTGCCAGCAGCAAAACAGGGACCACTGAAGCTTTCTTT. V gene TRBV11-3 combines with J gene TRBJ1-1; a weak D match, TRBD1 (6 bases). This CDR3 has 13 amino acids. The germline V and J ends were trimmed by 5 bases and 4 bases, with 11 bases remaining between them. The germline CDR1 and CDR2 sequences are SGHNT and YENEEA.